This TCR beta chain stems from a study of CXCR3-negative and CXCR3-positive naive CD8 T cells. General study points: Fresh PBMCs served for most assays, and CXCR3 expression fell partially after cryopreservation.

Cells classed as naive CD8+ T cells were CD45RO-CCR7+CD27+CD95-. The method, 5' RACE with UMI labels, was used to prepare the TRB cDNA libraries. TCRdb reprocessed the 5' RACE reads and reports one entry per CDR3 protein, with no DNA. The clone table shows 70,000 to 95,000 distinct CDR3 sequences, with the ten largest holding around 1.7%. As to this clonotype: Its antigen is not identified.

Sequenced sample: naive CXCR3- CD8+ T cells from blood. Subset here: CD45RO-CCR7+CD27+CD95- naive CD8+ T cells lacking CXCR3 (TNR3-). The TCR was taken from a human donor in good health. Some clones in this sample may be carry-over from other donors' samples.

The CDR3 loop is CASSLGTGEGF. This chain connects TRBV7-2 to TRBJ2-1; the TRBD1 assignment by TCRdb is unverifiable without DNA. The CDR3 runs to 11 residues. Germline-derived CDR1 and CDR2 are SGHTA and FQGNSA.